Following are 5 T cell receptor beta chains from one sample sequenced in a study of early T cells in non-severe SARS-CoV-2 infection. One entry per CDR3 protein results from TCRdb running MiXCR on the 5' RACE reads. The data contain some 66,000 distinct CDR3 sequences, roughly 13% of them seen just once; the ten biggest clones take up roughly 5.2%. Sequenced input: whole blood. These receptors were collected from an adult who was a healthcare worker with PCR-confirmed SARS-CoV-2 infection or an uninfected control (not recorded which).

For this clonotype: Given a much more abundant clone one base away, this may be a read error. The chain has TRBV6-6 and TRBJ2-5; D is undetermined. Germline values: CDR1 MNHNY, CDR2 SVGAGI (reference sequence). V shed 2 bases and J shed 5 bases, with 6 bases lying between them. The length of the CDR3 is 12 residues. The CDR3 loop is CASSYGEETQYF. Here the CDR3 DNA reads TGTGCCAGCAGTTACGGCGAGGAGACCCAGTACTTC.

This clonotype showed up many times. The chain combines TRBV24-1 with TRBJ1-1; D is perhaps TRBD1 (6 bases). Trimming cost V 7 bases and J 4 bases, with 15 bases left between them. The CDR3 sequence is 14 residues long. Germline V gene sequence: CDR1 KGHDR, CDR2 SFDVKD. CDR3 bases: TGTGCCACCAGCAGATCAGGGGCGCCCACTGAAGCTTTCTTT. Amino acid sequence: CATSRSGAPTEAFF.

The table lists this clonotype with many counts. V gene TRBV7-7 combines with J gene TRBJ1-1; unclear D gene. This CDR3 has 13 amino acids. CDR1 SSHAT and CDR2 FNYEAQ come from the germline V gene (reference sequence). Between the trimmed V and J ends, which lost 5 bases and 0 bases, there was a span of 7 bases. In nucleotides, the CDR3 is TGTGCCAGCAGCCCTTCTATGAACACTGAAGCTTTCTTT. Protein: CASSPSMNTEAFF.

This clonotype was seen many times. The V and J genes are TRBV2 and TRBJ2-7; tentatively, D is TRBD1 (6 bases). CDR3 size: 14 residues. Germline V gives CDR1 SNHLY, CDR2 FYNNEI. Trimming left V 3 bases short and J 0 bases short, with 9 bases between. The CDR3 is CASSENRDSYEQYF. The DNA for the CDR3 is TGTGCCAGCAGTGAGAACAGGGACTCCTACGAGCAGTACTTC.

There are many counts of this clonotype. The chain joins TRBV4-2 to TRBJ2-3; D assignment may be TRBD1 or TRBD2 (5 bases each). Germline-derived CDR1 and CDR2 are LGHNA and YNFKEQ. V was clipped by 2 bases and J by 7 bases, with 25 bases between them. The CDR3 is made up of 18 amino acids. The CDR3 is CASSQQGAGPGGTHTQYF. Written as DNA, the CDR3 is TGTGCCAGCAGCCAACAGGGTGCTGGCCCTGGGGGAACCCATACGCAGTATTTT.